This is a list of T cell receptor beta chains from one sample in a study of shared clonotypes between healthy human individuals. Using immunoSEQ multiplex PCR, the repertoire was profiled, and TCRdb retains in-frame clones only, with some absent. This sample yields about 2,500,000 clones, of which around nine tenths are seen a single time; over 0.12% belongs to the top ten. The material sequenced was naive CD4+ T cells sorted from blood. Receptors originate from a man younger than 35 in good health. CDR3s include the opening cysteine and the closing phenylalanine or tryptophan. A D gene is named only where the DNA matches it firmly. The size entry is marked missing in some rows and otherwise reads once, few, many or a size class.

j_call d_call cdr3_length v_call clone_size cdr3_nt cdr3_aa
TRBJ2-1 TRBD2 17 TRBV18 NA TGTGCCAGCTCCCACCCGGCCAGCGGGAGGGTGGTCAATGAGCAGTTCTTC CASSHPASGRVVNEQFF
TRBJ1-1 NA 14 TRBV6-5 NA TGTGCCAGCAGACGCCCGGACGGTAACACTGAAGCTTTCTTT CASRRPDGNTEAFF
TRBJ2-3 TRBD1 15 TRBV6-6 NA TGTGCCAGCAGTCCAGCAGGGGGAATTTCTAATACGCAGTATTTT CASSPAGGISNTQYF
TRBJ1-3 NA 15 TRBV7-2 NA TGTGCCAGCAGCCTAAACTGGGGGCCAGGAAACACCATATATTTT CASSLNWGPGNTIYF
TRBJ2-2 NA 16 TRBV2 NA TGTGCCAGCAGTGAAGTGGGGCTGGTGAACACCGGGGAGCTGTTTTTT CASSEVGLVNTGELFF
TRBJ2-7 TRBD2 15 TRBV28 NA TGTGCCGGAGGGACTAGCGGGGGGAGTTCCTACGAGCAGTACTTC CAGGTSGGSSYEQYF
TRBJ2-7 TRBD2 15 TRBV5-5 NA TGTGCCAGCAACCCCGGGACTAGCGGGAGTCGCGAGCAGTACTTC CASNPGTSGSREQYF
TRBJ2-1 TRBD1 15 TRBV2 NA TGTGCCAGCAGTGCCGAACAGGGGATCGTAAATGAGCAGTTCTTC CASSAEQGIVNEQFF
TRBJ2-1 TRBD1 15 TRBV5-1 once TGCGCCAGCAGCTTGGAGGGACAGGGATACGATGAGCAGTTCTTC CASSLEGQGYDEQFF
TRBJ1-1 TRBD1 16 TRBV5-6 NA TGTGCCAGCAGCTTTATACAGGGGGCTAGGAACACTGAAGCTTTCTTT CASSFIQGARNTEAFF
TRBJ2-5 NA 17 TRBV30 NA TGTGCCTGGAGTGTACTACGGCAGGGACCGACTTGGGAGACCCAGTACTTC CAWSVLRQGPTWETQYF
TRBJ1-1 NA 12 TRBV6-5 NA TGTGCCAGCGGCGATCGAGGCGCGGGCGCTTTCTTT CASGDRGAGAFF
TRBJ2-7 TRBD1 14 TRBV7-3 NA TGTGCCAGCAGCCCGGACAGGTTCTCCTACGAGCAGTACTTC CASSPDRFSYEQYF
TRBJ2-2 NA 15 TRBV5-4 NA TGTGCCAGCAGCCAAGACGCAACGAACACCGGGGAGCTGTTTTTT CASSQDATNTGELFF
TRBJ1-4 TRBD1 15 TRBV5-1 NA TGCGCCAGCAGCAGAGACAGGGGGCGAGCTGAAAAACTGTTTTTT CASSRDRGRAEKLFF
TRBJ1-6 TRBD1 15 TRBV11-2 few TGTGCCAGCAGCGAGACAGGGGGCCTTAATTCACCCCTCCACTTT CASSETGGLNSPLHF
TRBJ1-4 NA 15 TRBV5-6 NA TGTGCCAGCAGCACAGGACCAGACCCAAGTAAAAAACTGTTTTTT CASSTGPDPSKKLFF
TRBJ1-1 NA 13 TRBV28 few TGTGCCAGCACACCCCCCAGGGACACTGAAGCTTTCTTT CASTPPRDTEAFF
TRBJ2-3 NA 13 TRBV27 NA TGTGCCAGCAGTTTACGAGGCACAGATACGCAGTATTTT CASSLRGTDTQYF
TRBJ2-7 NA 14 TRBV10-3 NA TGTGCCATCAGTTCGGGGGGCGGCGTCTACGAGCAGTACTTC CAISSGGGVYEQYF
TRBJ1-3 NA 15 TRBV4-1 NA TGCGCCAGCAGCCAAGGTGCGGTCCCTGGAAACACCATATATTTT CASSQGAVPGNTIYF
TRBJ1-3 NA 16 TRBV11-2 NA TGTGCCAGCAGCCCCGCTGGACTTCGAACGGGGAACACCATATATTTT CASSPAGLRTGNTIYF
TRBJ2-5 NA 11 TRBV2 NA TGTGCCAGTCGGCTCCAAGAGACCCAGTACTTC CASRLQETQYF
TRBJ1-2 NA 12 TRBV29-1 NA TGCAGCGTTGGGGGTTTAAACTATGGCTACACCTTC CSVGGLNYGYTF
TRBJ2-3 NA 15 TRBV25-1 NA TGTGCCAGCAGTGAATACGGGCCGTACACAGATACGCAGTATTTT CASSEYGPYTDTQYF
TRBJ1-6 NA 14 TRBV25-1 NA TGTGCCAGCGGGTACGACTCCTATAATTCACCCCTCCACTTT CASGYDSYNSPLHF
TRBJ2-7 TRBD2 16 TRBV7-2 NA TGTGCCAGCAGCTCCCAAGTAGCGGGAGGTACCTACGAGCAGTACTTC CASSSQVAGGTYEQYF
TRBJ1-2 NA 12 TRBV14 NA TGTGCCAGCAGCCGTGTGGGTCATGGCTACACCTTC CASSRVGHGYTF
TRBJ2-7 TRBD2 15 TRBV19 NA TGTGCCAGTAGTATAGTTCCGGGAGGGGTCTACGAGCAGTACTTC CASSIVPGGVYEQYF
TRBJ2-5 NA 16 TRBV4-2 NA TGTGCCAGCAGCCAGGGTTATAGCGTCAGCCAAGAGACCCAGTACTTC CASSQGYSVSQETQYF
TRBJ2-5 NA 13 TRBV18 once TGTGCCAGCTCACCGGGATCCCAAGAGACCCAGTACTTC CASSPGSQETQYF
TRBJ2-5 TRBD1 17 TRBV7-2 NA TGTGCCAGCAGCTTAGAACGCCCACGGACAGGGGGCGCGGCCCAGTACTTC CASSLERPRTGGAAQYF
TRBJ2-1 NA 12 TRBV19 NA TGTGCCAGTAGTAGGGTAAACAATGAGCAGTTCTTC CASSRVNNEQFF
TRBJ2-3 NA 15 TRBV7-9 NA TGTGCCAGCAGCTTATTAGCGGTCAGCACAGATACGCAGTATTTT CASSLLAVSTDTQYF
TRBJ2-7 NA 16 TRBV21-1 NA TGTGCCAGCAGCAAATCACAGGGGCATAGGGCCTACGAGCAGTACTTC CASSKSQGHRAYEQYF
TRBJ1-6 NA 17 TRBV28 NA TGTGCCAGCAGTCCCCCAGTGGCGGGCTCCTATAATTCACCCCTCCACTTT CASSPPVAGSYNSPLHF
TRBJ1-1 NA 14 TRBV11-2 NA TGTGCCAGCACCCTAGACCGTGATGACACTGAAGCTTTCTTT CASTLDRDDTEAFF